The 7 T cell receptor beta chains reported below all come from one sample, sequenced in a study of blood T cell repertoires in COVID-19. The assay was immunoSEQ multiplex PCR, and TCRdb's table has in-frame clones only and misses some. The sample lists fewer than 80,000 clones; just under 80% were seen once. Sequencing was done on a sample of peripheral blood. The receptors originated from a human donor in a cohort sampled during active COVID-19.

The chain recombines TRBV19 with TRBJ2-3; 10 bases match TRBD2. The trim removed 4 bases at V and 11 bases at J, leaving 9 bases unmatched. Germline values: CDR1 LNHDA, CDR2 SQIVND (reference sequence). The CDR3 has 14 amino acids. The CDR3 spells CASSKAGGSRRQYF. CDR3 in DNA: TGTGCCAGTAGTAAAGCGGGAGGGTCAAGGAGGCAGTATTTT.

The J gene is TRBJ1-3, the V gene TRBV19, with 7 bases lining up with TRBD1. The CDR3 runs to 17 residues. V lost 9 bases to trimming and J lost 3 bases; unmatched junction nucleotides: 17. CDR1 and CDR2 (germline): LNHDA, SQIVND (reference sequence). The CDR3 region has the DNA TGTGCCAGCAAGGACGGGACAGAAGGGACCCATGGAAACACCATATATTTT. Its translation: CASKDGTEGTHGNTIYF. The full variable domain, completed using reference TRBV19 and TRBJ1-3, is DGGITQSPKYLFRKEGQNVTLSCEQNLNHDAMYWYRQDPGQGLRLIYYSQIVNDFQKGDIAEGYSVSREKKESFPLTVTSAQKNPTAFYLCASKDGTEGTHGNTIYFGEGSWLTVV.

The chain recombines TRBV19 with TRBJ1-6; D remains unclear. Deletions cut 3 bases from V and 6 bases from J, with 6 bases between. The CDR3 totals 13 residues. Germline-derived CDR1 and CDR2 are LNHDA and SQIVND (reference sequence). The CDR3 spells CASSIFRNSPLHF. The CDR3 DNA reads TGTGCCAGTAGTATCTTCCGTAATTCACCCCTCCACTTT.

V and J are TRBV20-1 and TRBJ2-5; perhaps TRBD1 as D (5 bases). With 3 bases removed from V and 4 bases from J, the gap between germline ends came to 9 bases. Per the germline V gene, CDR1 is DFQATT and CDR2 is SNEGSKA (reference sequence). The CDR3 has 12 residues. CDR3 amino acids: CSASGHLETQYF. CDR3 nucleotide sequence: TGCAGTGCTAGTGGACATCTAGAGACCCAGTACTTC.

This clone has only one observation. The rearrangement uses TRBV5-1 and TRBJ1-1; D not certain. The V and J ends lost 0 bases and 1 base respectively, with 7 bases between them. The germline V gene has CDR1 SGHRS and CDR2 YFSETQ. CDR3 length equals 14 residues. The chain's CDR3 is CASSLELWNTEAFF. Written as DNA, the CDR3 is TGCGCCAGCAGCTTGGAACTCTGGAACACTGAAGCTTTCTTT.

This clone was recorded once. The chain links TRBV19 to TRBJ2-1, with D possibly being TRBD1 (5 bases). CDR3 size: 20 residues. V lost 4 bases and J 0 bases, leaving 25 bases between the germline ends. CDR1 is LNHDA and CDR2 is SQIVND in the germline V gene (reference sequence). CDR3 nucleotides: TGTGCCAGTAGTAGGGGAACGAAGGGGTACCTAAGGAGCTCCTACAATGAGCAGTTCTTC. This encodes CASSRGTKGYLRSSYNEQFF.

The chain joins TRBV7-3 to TRBJ2-3, with a tentative D call TRBD2 (6 bases). The CDR3 is 15 amino acids. Germline V gene data show CDR1 as SGHTA and CDR2 as FQGTGA. V was shortened by 5 bases and J by 1 base, with 13 bases between the two germline ends. The chain's CDR3 is CASSGGTSGTDTQYF. DNA for the CDR3: TGTGCCAGCAGCGGCGGGACTTCTGGCACAGATACGCAGTATTTT.